Listed here are 27 T cell receptor beta chains from one sample, sequenced in a study of cytomegalovirus exposure and HLA in healthy donors. Profiled with immunoSEQ multiplex PCR; TCRdb holds only in-frame clones, not every one. This sample has about 98,000 clones, with 70% to 90% found just once. The sample comprised PBMCs. These receptors all stem from a woman aged 25-40 years in good health and CMV-seronegative.

This chain uses TRBV27 with TRBJ2-7; 7 bases map to TRBD2. Germline lookup yields CDR1 MNHEY and CDR2 SMNVEV (reference sequence). V shed 3 bases, J shed 3 bases, and the junction held 5 bases outside the gene matches. The CDR3 contains 14 residues. CDR3 DNA sequence: TGTGCCAGCAGTTTGGGCGGGAGTGACTACGAGCAGTACTTC. It encodes CASSLGGSDYEQYF.

J is TRBJ2-3 and V is TRBV25-1, with D tentatively TRBD2 (5 bases). The CDR3 runs to 14 residues. In germline, CDR1 is MGHDK, CDR2 SYGVNS. Deletions cut 3 bases from V and 3 bases from J, with 10 bases between. The CDR3 DNA is TGTGCCAGCAGTGACGTTGGAGGTACAGATACGCAGTATTTT. Translated, it gives CASSDVGGTDTQYF.

This chain connects TRBV5-1 to TRBJ2-6; D might be TRBD2 (7 bases). With 7 bases removed from V and 0 bases from J, the gap between germline ends came to 17 bases. This CDR3 comprises 17 residues. Germline V lookup: CDR1 SGHRS, CDR2 YFSETQ. The CDR3 protein is CASHHGGGLSGANVLTF. In DNA form, the CDR3 reads TGCGCCAGCCATCATGGGGGGGGCCTCTCTGGGGCCAACGTCCTGACTTTC. The entire variable domain, with the rest obtained from reference TRBV5-1 and TRBJ2-6, is as follows: KAGVTQTPRYLIKTRGQQVTLSCSPISGHRSVSWYQQTPGQGLQFLFEYFSETQRNKGNFPGRFSGRQFSNSRSEMNVSTLELGDSALYLCASHHGGGLSGANVLTFGAGSRLTVL.

The V and J genes are TRBV19 and TRBJ2-7; 7 bases are shared with TRBD1. Germline lookup yields CDR1 LNHDA and CDR2 SQIVND (reference sequence). The CDR3 has 15 residues. J gave up 0 bases and V 1 base, and 3 bases lay outside the gene matches. CDR3: CASSIAGTASYEQYF. The CDR3, as DNA: TGTGCCAGTAGTATAGCCGGGACAGCCTCCTACGAGCAGTACTTC.

The chain has TRBV28 and TRBJ2-1, with 11 positions matching TRBD2. Germline V lookup: CDR1 MDHEN, CDR2 SYDVKM. CDR3 length: 15 residues. J was trimmed by 6 bases and V by 4 bases; bases with no gene match: 5. The CDR3 region is CASSSLAGVFNEQFF. Written as DNA, the CDR3 is TGTGCCAGCAGTTCACTAGCGGGAGTTTTCAATGAGCAGTTCTTC.

This chain joins TRBV27 and TRBJ2-5, with 7 nucleotides matching TRBD1. CDR3 length: 16 amino acids. J gave up 5 bases and V 3 bases, and 12 bases lay outside the gene matches. CDR1 MNHEY and CDR2 SMNVEV come from the germline V gene (reference sequence). The CDR3 sequence: CASSFMSGRGPETQYF. CDR3 in DNA: TGTGCCAGCAGTTTTATGTCTGGTAGGGGGCCGGAGACCCAGTACTTC.

The chain joins TRBV5-1 to TRBJ1-1; D is perhaps TRBD1 (6 bases). Germline-derived CDR1 and CDR2 are SGHRS and YFSETQ. This CDR3 spans 14 amino acids. V dropped 0 bases and J dropped 6 bases, with 12 bases sitting between them. The CDR3 protein is CASSLAGTLPEAFF. For the CDR3, the DNA is TGCGCCAGCAGCTTGGCCGGGACATTGCCTGAAGCTTTCTTT.

The chain employs TRBV5-4 and TRBJ2-5; perhaps TRBD2 as D (6 bases). Germline V lookup: CDR1 SGHNT, CDR2 YYREEE (reference sequence). The CDR3 sequence is 16 residues long. Trimming shortened V by 4 bases and J by 2 bases, and 18 bases separated the two germline ends. The CDR3 coding sequence is TGTGCCAGCAGCCCTGGGCAGGTTGGGGGGCAAGAGACCCAGTACTTC. Protein: CASSPGQVGGQETQYF.

The chain combines TRBV5-1 with TRBJ1-1; TRBD1 agrees at 8 bases. The length of the CDR3 is 15 residues. The germline V gene encodes CDR1 SGHRS and CDR2 YFSETQ. J gave up 3 bases and V 0 bases, and 4 bases lay outside the gene matches. Here the CDR3 reads CASSLGTGGDTEAFF. The CDR3 bases are TGCGCCAGCAGCTTGGGAACAGGGGGAGACACTGAAGCTTTCTTT.

The genes are TRBV7-2 and TRBJ2-1, with a possible D match to TRBD2 (7 bases). The germline V and J ends were trimmed by 4 bases and 10 bases, with 11 bases remaining between them. The CDR3 runs 12 residues. The germline V gene has CDR1 SGHTA and CDR2 FQGNSA. In nucleotides, the CDR3 is TGTGCCAGCAGCTGGGGGGGCCTCGAGCAGTTCTTC. Amino acid sequence: CASSWGGLEQFF.

V and J are TRBV4-2 and TRBJ2-7, with TRBD2 as a possible D gene (6 bases). CDR1 and CDR2 (germline): LGHNA, YNFKEQ. There are 16 residues in the CDR3. V was trimmed by 0 bases and J by 0 bases, leaving 12 bases between them. In DNA form, the CDR3 reads TGTGCCAGCAGCCAAGATATGGGCGGGGTCTCCTACGAGCAGTACTTC. Translation: CASSQDMGGVSYEQYF.

With regard to this clone: The same CDR3 can be traced to other DNA sequences in this sample. This chain links TRBV19 with TRBJ1-1; D unresolved. Germline-derived CDR1 and CDR2 are LNHDA and SQIVND (reference sequence). V was pared by 9 bases and J by 5 bases, with 19 bases between. This CDR3 has 14 amino acids. CDR3: CASRPGRRGTEAFF. The DNA of the CDR3 is TGTGCCAGCCGACCAGGACGGCGGGGAACTGAAGCTTTCTTT. The whole variable domain, filled in from reference TRBV19 and TRBJ1-1, reads DGGITQSPKYLFRKEGQNVTLSCEQNLNHDAMYWYRQDPGQGLRLIYYSQIVNDFQKGDIAEGYSVSREKKESFPLTVTSAQKNPTAFYLCASRPGRRGTEAFFGQGTRLTVV.

The genes are TRBV5-1 and TRBJ2-3, with a tentative D call TRBD1 (5 bases). The CDR3 is made up of 14 amino acids. The germline CDR1 and CDR2 sequences are SGHRS and YFSETQ. Deletions cut 0 bases from V and 2 bases from J, with 7 bases between. The CDR3: CASSLGQNTDTQYF. The CDR3 DNA reads TGCGCCAGCAGCTTGGGACAGAACACAGATACGCAGTATTTT. The full variable domain, with the rest looked up from reference TRBV5-1 and TRBJ2-3, is KAGVTQTPRYLIKTRGQQVTLSCSPISGHRSVSWYQQTPGQGLQFLFEYFSETQRNKGNFPGRFSGRQFSNSRSEMNVSTLELGDSALYLCASSLGQNTDTQYFGPGTRLTVL.

The J gene is TRBJ1-2, the V gene TRBV19, with 8 bases matching TRBD1. The CDR3 covers 14 residues. With 6 bases clipped from V and 2 bases from J, the junction kept 5 bases outside the gene matches. From germline, CDR1 is LNHDA and CDR2 SQIVND (reference sequence). The CDR3 loop is CASSPQGANYGYTF. The DNA for the CDR3 is TGTGCCAGTAGCCCTCAGGGGGCGAACTATGGCTACACCTTC.

The CDR3 DNA follows: TGTGCCAGCAGCTTACGGGACAGATGGTATGGGGGCTACACCTTC. Protein product: CASSLRDRWYGGYTF. The chain has TRBV7-9 and TRBJ1-2, with 7 bases matching TRBD1. V dropped 2 bases and J dropped 8; count of bases not matched to a gene: 11. The CDR3 contains 15 residues. The germline gives CDR1 SEHNR, CDR2 FQNEAQ (reference sequence).

The rearrangement links TRBV27 to TRBJ2-7, with D tentatively TRBD1 (6 bases). The CDR3 length is 15 residues. Trimming shortened V by 5 bases and J by 0 bases, and 14 bases separated the two germline ends. Germline CDR1 and CDR2: MNHEY and SMNVEV (reference sequence). DNA of the CDR3: TGTGCCAGCAGTCCGCGGACAGTTTCCTCCTACGAGCAGTACTTC. Translation: CASSPRTVSSYEQYF.

The chain employs TRBV5-1 and TRBJ2-1, with a possible D match to TRBD2 (5 bases). V lost 0 bases and J 9 bases, leaving 19 bases between the germline ends. This CDR3 contains 16 residues. CDR1 is SGHRS, CDR2 YFSETQ, per germline. The CDR3 sequence: CASSLGAMLHGGEQFF. The CDR3 region has the DNA TGCGCCAGCAGCTTGGGGGCTATGCTCCATGGAGGTGAGCAGTTCTTC.

The chain carries TRBV9 and TRBJ2-7, with 7 bases that match TRBD1. The CDR3 consists of 14 residues. Germline V gene sequence: CDR1 SGDLS, CDR2 YYNGEE. With V trimmed by 1 base and J by 1 base, 2 bases remained unmatched. In DNA, the CDR3 is TGTGCCAGCAGCGTAACGGGACAGTCCTACGAGCAGTACTTC. Translation: CASSVTGQSYEQYF. The full variable domain, its missing parts supplied by reference TRBV9 and TRBJ2-7, is DSGVTQTPKHLITATGQRVTLRCSPRSGDLSVYWYQQSLDQGLQFLIQYYNGEERAKGNILERFSAQQFPDLHSELNLSSLELGDSALYFCASSVTGQSYEQYFGPGTRLTVT.

The count of this clone is one. The chain links TRBV10-3 to TRBJ2-7, with 16 bases matching TRBD2. This CDR3 spans 17 amino acids. The trim removed 0 bases at V and 5 bases at J, leaving 4 bases unmatched. CDR1 is ENHRY and CDR2 is SYGVKD in the germline V gene. CDR3 protein: CAISESGTSGGAHEQYF. DNA of the CDR3: TGTGCCATCAGTGAGTCCGGGACTAGCGGGGGGGCCCACGAGCAGTACTTC.

The chain combines TRBV27 with TRBJ2-7; TRBD2 matches 9 bases. Germline V CDR1 and CDR2: MNHEY, SMNVEV (reference sequence). The CDR3 is 15 amino acids. J gave up 3 bases and V 3 bases, and 6 bases lay outside the gene matches. This chain's CDR3 is CASSLGRGGNYEQYF. For the CDR3, the DNA is TGTGCCAGCAGTTTGGGGCGGGGGGGGAACTACGAGCAGTACTTC.

CDR3 amino acids: CASSPQGAVGNTIYF. The CDR3 DNA reads TGCGCCAGCAGCCCTCAGGGGGCTGTTGGAAACACCATATATTTT. The chain recombines TRBV5-1 with TRBJ1-3; TRBD1 aligns across 8 bases. Germline CDR1 reads SGHRS; CDR2 reads YFSETQ. The CDR3 extends over 15 amino acids. The V segment lost 4 bases and the J segment 3 bases; nucleotides outside the gene matches: 6.

This clone was observed a single time. The chain carries TRBV5-1 and TRBJ2-7; 12 positions match TRBD1. CDR3 size: 15 residues. The ends lost 4 bases at V and 6 bases at J; junction bases unmatched: 8. Germline V CDR1 and CDR2: SGHRS, YFSETQ. The CDR3 protein is CASSPGTGGAGEQYF. The CDR3 DNA reads as TGCGCCAGCAGCCCCGGGACAGGGGGCGCGGGCGAGCAGTACTTC. Together with reference TRBV5-1 and TRBJ2-7, the CDR3 gives the full variable domain: KAGVTQTPRYLIKTRGQQVTLSCSPISGHRSVSWYQQTPGQGLQFLFEYFSETQRNKGNFPGRFSGRQFSNSRSEMNVSTLELGDSALYLCASSPGTGGAGEQYFGPGTRLTVT.

This clone has only a few counts. The chain recombines TRBV5-4 with TRBJ2-1; 8 bases fit TRBD2. The germline CDR1 and CDR2 sequences are SGHNT and YYREEE (reference sequence). The trim removed 4 bases at V and 9 bases at J, leaving 6 bases unmatched. The CDR3 is made up of 13 amino acids. The CDR3 nucleotides read TGTGCCAGCAGCCGGGCGGGGGGCACTGAGCAGTTCTTC. It specifies CASSRAGGTEQFF.

V is TRBV28 and J is TRBJ1-2; no reliable D call. V lost 6 bases to trimming and J lost 8 bases, with 10 bases between them. The CDR3 totals 11 residues. Germline lookup yields CDR1 MDHEN and CDR2 SYDVKM. CDR3 coding DNA: TGTGCCAGCAGGGGCGGGCGCGGCTACACCTTC. As protein: CASRGGRGYTF.

The chain couples TRBV9 to TRBJ2-1, with 13 bases aligning to TRBD2. Germline values: CDR1 SGDLS, CDR2 YYNGEE. J was trimmed by 3 bases and V by 2 bases; bases with no gene match: 8. There are 18 residues in the CDR3. CDR3 amino acids: CASSVQEGTSGIYNEQFF. The CDR3 region has the DNA TGTGCCAGCAGCGTGCAAGAGGGGACTAGCGGGATCTACAATGAGCAGTTCTTC.

The chain carries TRBV19 and TRBJ1-2; D is undetermined. This CDR3 is built from 15 residues. V lost 5 bases and J 0 bases, leaving 13 bases between the germline ends. Looked up from germline, CDR1 is LNHDA and CDR2 is SQIVND (reference sequence). The CDR3 protein is CASSLFVPANYGYTF. The CDR3 region has the DNA TGTGCCAGTAGTCTTTTTGTTCCAGCTAACTATGGCTACACCTTC.

With regard to this clone: One end of the junction varies from germline; a read error may be responsible. The V gene is TRBV7-7, the J gene TRBJ1-3; D is undetermined. There are 14 residues in the CDR3. The V gene's germline CDR1 is SSHAT and CDR2 FNYEAQ (reference sequence). DNA of the CDR3: TGTGCTAGCAGCGCCGGCAGGCCTGGAAACACCATATATTTT. As protein: CASSAGRPGNTIYF.